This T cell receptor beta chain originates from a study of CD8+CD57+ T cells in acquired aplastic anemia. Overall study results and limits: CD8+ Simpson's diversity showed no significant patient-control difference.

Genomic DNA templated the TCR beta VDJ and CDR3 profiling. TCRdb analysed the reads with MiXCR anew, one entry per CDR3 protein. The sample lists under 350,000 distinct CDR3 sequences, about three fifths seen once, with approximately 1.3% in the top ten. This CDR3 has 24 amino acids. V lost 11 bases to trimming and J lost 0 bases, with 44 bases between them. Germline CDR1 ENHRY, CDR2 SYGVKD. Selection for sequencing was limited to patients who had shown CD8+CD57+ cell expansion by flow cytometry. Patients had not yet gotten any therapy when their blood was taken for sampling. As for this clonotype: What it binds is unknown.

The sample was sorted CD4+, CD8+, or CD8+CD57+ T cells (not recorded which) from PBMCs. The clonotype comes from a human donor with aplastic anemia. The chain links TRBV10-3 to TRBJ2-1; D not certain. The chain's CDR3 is CAVSRQQRKRSEPGCASSYNEQFF. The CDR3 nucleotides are TGTGCCGTCTCCCGCCAGCAGCGCAAGAGGAGCGAGCCGGGTTGCGCAAGCTCCTACAATGAGCAGTTCTTC.